The TCR beta chain described here comes from a study of blood T cell repertoires in COVID-19. Germline CDR1 is KGHSH and CDR2 is LQKENI. The V end lost 3 bases, the J end lost 2 bases, and 8 bases lay between the germline ends. This CDR3 comprises 14 residues. In the authors' workflow: Reference gene primer amplification gave estimated nucleated cell counts. Some clones are missing from TCRdb's copy, which holds only in-frame ones; the method was immunoSEQ multiplex PCR. V and J calls and clone size are as listed in that table; D and trimming were resolved from the DNA. The profile shows around 300,000 clones, 85% of them singletons.

This rearrangement joins TRBV18 to TRBJ1-5; no definite D call. The origin of this receptor is a human donor in a cohort sampled during active COVID-19. Sequenced material: peripheral blood. CDR3 in DNA: TGTGCCAGCTCACCTCGGGAGGGCAATCAGCCCCAGCATTTT. Translating it yields CASSPREGNQPQHF. Filled out from reference TRBV18 and TRBJ1-5, the complete variable domain reads NAGVMQNPRHLVRRRGQEARLRCSPMKGHSHVYWYRQLPEEGLKFMVYLQKENIIDESGMPKERFSAEFPKEGPSILRIQQVVRGDSAAYFCASSPREGNQPQHFGDGTRLSIL.